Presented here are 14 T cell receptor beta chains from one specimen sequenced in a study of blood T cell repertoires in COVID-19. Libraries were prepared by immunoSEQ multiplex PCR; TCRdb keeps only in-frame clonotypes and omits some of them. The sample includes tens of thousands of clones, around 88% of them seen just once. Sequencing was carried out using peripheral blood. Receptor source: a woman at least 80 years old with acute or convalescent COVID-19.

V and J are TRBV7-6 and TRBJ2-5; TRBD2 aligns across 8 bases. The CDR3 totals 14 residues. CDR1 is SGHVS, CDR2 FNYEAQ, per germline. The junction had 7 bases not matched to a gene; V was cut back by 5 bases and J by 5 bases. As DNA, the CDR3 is TGTGCCAGCAGCGCGACGGGAGGGCGGGAGACCCAGTACTTC. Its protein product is CASSATGGRETQYF.

The DNA of the CDR3 is TGTGCCAGCAGCCGGGGGGCAGGGGATCGTGGCTACACCTTC. Translation gives CASSRGAGDRGYTF. V is TRBV7-9 and J is TRBJ1-2; perhaps TRBD1 as D (6 bases). Trimming took 5 bases from V and 7 from J, leaving 17 bases between them. Germline CDR1 and CDR2: SEHNR and FQNEAQ (reference sequence). This CDR3 region has 14 residues.

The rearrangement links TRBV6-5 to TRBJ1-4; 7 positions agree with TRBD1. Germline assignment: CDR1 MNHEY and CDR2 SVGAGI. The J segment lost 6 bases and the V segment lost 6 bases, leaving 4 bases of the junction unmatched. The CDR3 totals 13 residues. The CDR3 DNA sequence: TGTGCCAGCAGACGGGGACAGTATGAAAAACTGTTTTTT. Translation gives CASRRGQYEKLFF.

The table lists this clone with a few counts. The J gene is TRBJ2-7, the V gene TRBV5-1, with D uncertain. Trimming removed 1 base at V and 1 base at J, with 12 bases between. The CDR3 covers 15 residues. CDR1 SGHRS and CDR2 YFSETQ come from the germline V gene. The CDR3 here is CASSLNAGPSYEQYF. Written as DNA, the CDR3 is TGCGCCAGCAGCTTGAATGCAGGTCCATCCTACGAGCAGTACTTC.

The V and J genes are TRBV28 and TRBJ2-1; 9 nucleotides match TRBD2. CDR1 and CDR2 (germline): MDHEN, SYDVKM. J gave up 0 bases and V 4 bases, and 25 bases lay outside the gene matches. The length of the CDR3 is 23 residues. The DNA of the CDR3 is TGTGCCAGCAGTTCCAGCCCTTTAGCCGCGGGACTAGCAAGATGGGGCTCCTACAATGAGCAGTTCTTC. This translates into CASSSSPLAAGLARWGSYNEQFF.

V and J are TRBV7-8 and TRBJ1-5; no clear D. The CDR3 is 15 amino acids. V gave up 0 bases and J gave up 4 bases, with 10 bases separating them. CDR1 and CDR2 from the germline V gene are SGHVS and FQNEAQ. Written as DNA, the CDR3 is TGTGCCAGCAGCTTAGCGTCACGGAGAAATCAGCCCCAGCATTTT. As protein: CASSLASRRNQPQHF.

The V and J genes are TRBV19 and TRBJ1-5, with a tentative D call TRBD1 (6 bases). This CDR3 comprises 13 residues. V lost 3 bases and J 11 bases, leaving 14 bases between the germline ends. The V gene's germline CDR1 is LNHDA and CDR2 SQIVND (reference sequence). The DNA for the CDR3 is TGTGCCAGTAGTATTGACCGGCCAGGGGCCCAGCATTTT. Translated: CASSIDRPGAQHF.

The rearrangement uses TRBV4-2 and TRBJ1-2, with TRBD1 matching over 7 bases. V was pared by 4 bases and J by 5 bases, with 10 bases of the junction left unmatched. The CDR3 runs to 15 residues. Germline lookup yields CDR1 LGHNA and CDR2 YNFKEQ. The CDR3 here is CASSPRDRHPYGYTF. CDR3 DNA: TGTGCCAGCAGCCCCCGGGACAGACATCCATATGGCTACACCTTC.

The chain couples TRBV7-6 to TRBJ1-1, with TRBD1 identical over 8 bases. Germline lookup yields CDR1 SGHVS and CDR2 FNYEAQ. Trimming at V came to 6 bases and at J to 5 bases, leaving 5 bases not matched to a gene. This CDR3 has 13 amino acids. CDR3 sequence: CASSRRDRTEAFF. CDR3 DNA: TGTGCCAGCAGTCGTCGGGACAGGACTGAAGCTTTCTTT. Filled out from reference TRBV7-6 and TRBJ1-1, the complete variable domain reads GAGVSQSPRYKVTKRGQDVALRCDPISGHVSLYWYRQALGQGPEFLTYFNYEAQQDKSGLPNDRFSAERPEGSISTLTIQRTEQRDSAMYRCASSRRDRTEAFFGQGTRLTVV.

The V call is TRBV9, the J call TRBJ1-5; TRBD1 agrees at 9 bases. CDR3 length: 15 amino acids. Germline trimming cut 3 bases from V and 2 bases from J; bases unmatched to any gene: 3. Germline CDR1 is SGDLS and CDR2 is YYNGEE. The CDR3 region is CASSARTGGNQPQHF. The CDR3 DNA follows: TGTGCCAGCAGCGCCCGGACAGGGGGCAATCAGCCCCAGCATTTT.

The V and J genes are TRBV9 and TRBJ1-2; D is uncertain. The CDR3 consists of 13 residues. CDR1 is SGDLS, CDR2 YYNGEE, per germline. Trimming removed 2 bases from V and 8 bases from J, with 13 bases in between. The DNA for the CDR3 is TGTGCCAGCAGCGTTCCGGGTGTGCAGGGCTACACCTTC. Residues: CASSVPGVQGYTF.

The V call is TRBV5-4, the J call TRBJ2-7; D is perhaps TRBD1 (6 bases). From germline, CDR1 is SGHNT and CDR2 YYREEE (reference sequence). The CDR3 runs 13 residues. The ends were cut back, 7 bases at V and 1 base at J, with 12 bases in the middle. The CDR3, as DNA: TGTGCCAGCGGAAACAGGGTTTCCTACGAGCAGTACTTC. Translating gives CASGNRVSYEQYF.

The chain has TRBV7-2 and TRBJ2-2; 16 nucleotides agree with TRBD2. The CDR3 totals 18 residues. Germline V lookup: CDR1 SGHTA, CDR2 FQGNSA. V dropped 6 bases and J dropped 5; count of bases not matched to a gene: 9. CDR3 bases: TGTGCCAGCAGTTCGGGACTAGCGGGAGGGTCATATACCGGGGAGCTGTTTTTT. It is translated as CASSSGLAGGSYTGELFF.

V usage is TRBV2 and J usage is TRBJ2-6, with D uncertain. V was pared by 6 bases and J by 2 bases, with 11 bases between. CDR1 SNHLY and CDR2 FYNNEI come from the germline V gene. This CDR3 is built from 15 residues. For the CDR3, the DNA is TGTGCCAGCAGCGCCTCGGGTACTGGGGCCAACGTCCTGACTTTC. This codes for CASSASGTGANVLTF.